Listed below are T cell receptor beta chains from one sample, sequenced in a study of yellow fever vaccine responses in identical twins. TCRdb recomputed calls from the RT-PCR reads with MiXCR, one row per CDR3 protein. Of some 3,100 distinct CDR3 sequences in the sample, just under 85% were seen once. The input for sequencing was T cells from blood (PBMCs), unsorted or a sorted subset (not recorded which), taken before or after yellow fever vaccination (not recorded which). Every receptor here comes from a young woman who received the yellow fever vaccine. Both conserved end residues are part of each CDR3. The D gene is left open where the match is weak.

V: TRBV11-2
D: -
J: TRBJ2-3
CDR3: CASSLGLPRSDTQYF

V: TRBV11-1
D: -
J: TRBJ2-5
CDR3: CASSPRDGTQETQYF

V: TRBV7-6
D: -
J: TRBJ2-1
CDR3: CASSDPLGSYNEQFF

V: TRBV12-3/TRBV12-4
D: TRBD2
J: TRBJ2-2
CDR3: CASSLITSENTGELFF

V: TRBV29-1
D: -
J: TRBJ2-7
CDR3: CSVEGGFDSPPYEQYF

V: TRBV11-2
D: -
J: TRBJ2-3
CDR3: CASSGTDWQPSPDTQYF

V: TRBV28
D: -
J: TRBJ2-7
CDR3: CASSDYEQYF

V: TRBV28
D: -
J: TRBJ1-2
CDR3: CASSSLNQGSGYTF

V: TRBV6-5
D: -
J: TRBJ2-3
CDR3: CASSLLRGHTDTQYF

V: TRBV18
D: -
J: TRBJ2-1
CDR3: CASSVSGLNNEQFF

V: TRBV29-1
D: TRBD1
J: TRBJ2-3
CDR3: CSVAGQGYTDTQYF

V: TRBV7-9
D: -
J: TRBJ2-5
CDR3: CASSYPGTETQYF

V: TRBV4-2
D: TRBD2
J: TRBJ2-3
CDR3: CASSPIGTKGDTQYF

V: TRBV11-1
D: -
J: TRBJ2-5
CDR3: CASSSPLETQYF

V: TRBV30
D: TRBD2
J: TRBJ2-1
CDR3: CAWKGTRYNEQFF

V: TRBV20-1
D: TRBD2
J: TRBJ2-7
CDR3: CSASVTSGRAHEQYF

V: TRBV11-2
D: -
J: TRBJ1-1
CDR3: CASRISRRHTEAFF

V: TRBV15
D: TRBD2
J: TRBJ2-1
CDR3: CATSGSGGAYNEQFF

V: TRBV3-1
D: -
J: TRBJ2-7
CDR3: CASSQVNGNYEQYF

V: TRBV29-1
D: -
J: TRBJ2-1
CDR3: CSSTPKKNNNEQFF